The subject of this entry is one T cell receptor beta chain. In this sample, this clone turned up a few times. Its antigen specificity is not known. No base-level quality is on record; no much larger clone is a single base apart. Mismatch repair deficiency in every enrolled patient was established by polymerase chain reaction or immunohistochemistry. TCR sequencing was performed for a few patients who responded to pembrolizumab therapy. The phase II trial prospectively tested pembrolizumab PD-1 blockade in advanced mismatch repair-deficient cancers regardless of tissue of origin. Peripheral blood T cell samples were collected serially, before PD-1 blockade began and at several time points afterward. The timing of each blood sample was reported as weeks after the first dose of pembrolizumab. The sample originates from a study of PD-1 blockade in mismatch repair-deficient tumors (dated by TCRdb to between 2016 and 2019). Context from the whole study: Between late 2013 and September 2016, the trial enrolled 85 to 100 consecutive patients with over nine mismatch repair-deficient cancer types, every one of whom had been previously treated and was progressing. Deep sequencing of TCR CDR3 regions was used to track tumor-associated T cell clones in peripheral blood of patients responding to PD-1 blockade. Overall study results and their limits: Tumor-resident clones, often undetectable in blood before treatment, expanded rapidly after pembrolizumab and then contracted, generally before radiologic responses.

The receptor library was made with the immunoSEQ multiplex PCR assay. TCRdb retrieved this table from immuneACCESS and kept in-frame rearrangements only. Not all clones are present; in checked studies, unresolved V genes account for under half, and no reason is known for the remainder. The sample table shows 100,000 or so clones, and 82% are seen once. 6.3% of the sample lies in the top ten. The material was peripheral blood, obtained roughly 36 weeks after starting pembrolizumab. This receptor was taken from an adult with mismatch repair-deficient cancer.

The CDR3 reads CASSNEPENEQFF. The DNA reads as follows: TGTGCCAGCTCCAACGAGCCAGAAAATGAGCAGTTCTTC. The chain couples TRBV5-8 to TRBJ2-1, with the D gene too uncertain to name. CDR1 SGHTS and CDR2 YDEGEE were looked up in the germline V gene. Trimming costs V 7 bases and J 7 bases, and their ends lie 15 bases apart. The CDR3 measures 13 amino acids from cysteine to phenylalanine. The sequence is cut down to CDR3 DNA, 39 bases in frame from base 1.